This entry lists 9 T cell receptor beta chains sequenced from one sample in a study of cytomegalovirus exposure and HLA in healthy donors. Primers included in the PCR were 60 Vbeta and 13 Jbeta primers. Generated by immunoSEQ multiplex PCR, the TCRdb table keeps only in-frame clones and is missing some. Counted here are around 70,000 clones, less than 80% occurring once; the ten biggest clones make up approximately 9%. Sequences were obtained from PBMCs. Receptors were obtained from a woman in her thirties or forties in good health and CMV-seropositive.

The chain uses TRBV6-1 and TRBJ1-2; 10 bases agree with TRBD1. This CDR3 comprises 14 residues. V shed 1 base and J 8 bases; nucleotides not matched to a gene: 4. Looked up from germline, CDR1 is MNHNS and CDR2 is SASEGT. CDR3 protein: CASSEGTGGWGYTF. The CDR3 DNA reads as TGTGCCAGCAGTGAAGGGACAGGGGGATGGGGCTACACCTTC.

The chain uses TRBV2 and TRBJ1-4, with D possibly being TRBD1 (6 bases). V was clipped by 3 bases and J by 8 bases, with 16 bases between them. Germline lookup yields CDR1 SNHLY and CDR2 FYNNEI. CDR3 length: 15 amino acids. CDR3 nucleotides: TGTGCCAGCAGTGACCCAGGGGCCCGCGGAGAAAAACTGTTTTTT. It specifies CASSDPGARGEKLFF.

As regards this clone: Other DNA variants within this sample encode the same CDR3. The CDR3, as DNA: TGTGCCAGCAGGAGGAGACTAGCGGGGGGCCAAGAGACCCAGTACTTC. Amino acids: CASRRRLAGGQETQYF. This chain connects TRBV2 to TRBJ2-5, with TRBD2 matching over 13 bases. After removal of 6 bases from V and 1 base from J, the junction contained 5 bases not matched to a gene. CDR1 is SNHLY, CDR2 FYNNEI, per germline. The CDR3 runs to 16 residues.

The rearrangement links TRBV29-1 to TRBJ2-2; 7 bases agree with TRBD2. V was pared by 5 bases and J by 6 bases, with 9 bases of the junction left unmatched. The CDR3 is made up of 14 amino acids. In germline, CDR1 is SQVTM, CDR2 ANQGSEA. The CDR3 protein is CSVWVRGGAGELFF. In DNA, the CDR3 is TGCAGCGTTTGGGTGAGGGGAGGGGCCGGGGAGCTGTTTTTT.

The CDR3 DNA reads TGTGCCTGGAGCGACCTCTACAGGGGTTTATACCCTGAAGCTTTCTTT. Protein sequence: CAWSDLYRGLYPEAFF. This chain links TRBV30 with TRBJ1-1; TRBD1 matches 7 bases. The CDR3 has 16 amino acids. CDR1 GTSNPN and CDR2 SVGIG come from the germline V gene (reference sequence). After removal of 3 bases from V and 6 bases from J, the junction contained 16 bases not matched to a gene. The variable domain in full, with the rest retrieved from reference TRBV30 and TRBJ1-1, is SQTIHQWPATLVQPVGSPLSLECTVEGTSNPNLYWYRQAAGRGLQLLFYSVGIGQISSEVPQNLSASRPQDRQFILSSKKLLLSDSGFYLCAWSDLYRGLYPEAFFGQGTRLTVV.

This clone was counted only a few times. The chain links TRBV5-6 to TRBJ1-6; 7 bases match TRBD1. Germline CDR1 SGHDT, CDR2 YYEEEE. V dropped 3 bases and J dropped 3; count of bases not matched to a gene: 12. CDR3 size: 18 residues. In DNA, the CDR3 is TGTGCCAGCAGCTCCTCGCCCGGGACAGCATTCTATAATTCACCCCTCCACTTT. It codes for CASSSSPGTAFYNSPLHF.

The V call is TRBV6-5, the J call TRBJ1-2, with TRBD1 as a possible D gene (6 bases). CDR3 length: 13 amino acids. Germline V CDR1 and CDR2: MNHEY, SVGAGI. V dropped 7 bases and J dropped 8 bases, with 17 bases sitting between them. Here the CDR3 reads CASTQRGARGYTF. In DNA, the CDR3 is TGTGCCAGCACCCAACGGGGGGCGCGCGGCTACACCTTC.

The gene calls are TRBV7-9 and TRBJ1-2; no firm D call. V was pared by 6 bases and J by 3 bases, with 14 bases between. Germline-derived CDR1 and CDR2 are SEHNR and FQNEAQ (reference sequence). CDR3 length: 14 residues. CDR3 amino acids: CASSLGGLDYGYTF. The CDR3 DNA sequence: TGTGCCAGCAGTTTGGGAGGGCTCGACTATGGCTACACCTTC.

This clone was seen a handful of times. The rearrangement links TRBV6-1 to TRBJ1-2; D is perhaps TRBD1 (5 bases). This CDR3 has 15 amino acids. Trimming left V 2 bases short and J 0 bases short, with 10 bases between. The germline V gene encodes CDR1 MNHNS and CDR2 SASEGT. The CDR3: CASSEFGGTNYGYTF. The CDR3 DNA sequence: TGTGCCAGCAGTGAATTTGGGGGGACTAACTATGGCTACACCTTC.